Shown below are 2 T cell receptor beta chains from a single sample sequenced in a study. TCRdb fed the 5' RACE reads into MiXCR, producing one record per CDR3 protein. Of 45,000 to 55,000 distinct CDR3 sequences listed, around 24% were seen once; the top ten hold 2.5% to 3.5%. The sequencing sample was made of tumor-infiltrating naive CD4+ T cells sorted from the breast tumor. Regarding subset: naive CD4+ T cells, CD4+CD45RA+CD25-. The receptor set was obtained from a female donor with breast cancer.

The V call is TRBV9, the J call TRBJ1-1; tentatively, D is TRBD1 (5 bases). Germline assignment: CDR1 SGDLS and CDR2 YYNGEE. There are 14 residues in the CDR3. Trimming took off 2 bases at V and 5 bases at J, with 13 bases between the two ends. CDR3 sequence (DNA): TGTGCCAGCAGCGTGGGGCAGGGAGGAACTGAAGCTTTCTTT. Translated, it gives CASSVGQGGTEAFF.

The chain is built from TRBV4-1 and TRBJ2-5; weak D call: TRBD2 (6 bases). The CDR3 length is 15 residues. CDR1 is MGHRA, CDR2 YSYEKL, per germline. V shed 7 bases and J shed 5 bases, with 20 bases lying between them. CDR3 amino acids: CASTFSGGAGETQYF. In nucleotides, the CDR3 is TGCGCCAGCACCTTTTCCGGAGGGGCTGGGGAGACCCAGTACTTC.